The sequence of this T cell receptor beta chain was determined in a study of preoperative IRX-2 immunotherapy in early breast cancer. V lost 2 bases and J 3 bases, leaving 10 bases between the germline ends. The germline gives CDR1 MNHGY, CDR2 SAAAGT. The CDR3 spans 14 residues. Treatment described: preoperative locoregional IRX-2 cytokine immunotherapy. Patients received preoperative, locoregional IRX-2 cytokine immunotherapy in a phase Ib study. Produced via immunoSEQ multiplex PCR; TCRdb's table is partial and in-frame only. The profile shows approximately 98,000 clones, 86% of them singletons. This TCR was sampled from a human donor with breast cancer. This chain joins TRBV6-8 and TRBJ1-1, with TRBD1 as a possible D gene (5 bases). The sequencing here drew on tumor tissue, taken after IRX-2 immunotherapy. The CDR3 spells CASSYGRGHTEAFF. The CDR3 DNA is TGTGCCAGCAGTTACGGGAGGGGCCACACTGAAGCTTTCTTT.